Reported below is one T cell receptor (beta chain). Other DNA variants within this sample encode the same CDR3. In the original processing: Nucleated cell counts were estimated from reference gene primer amplification. The assay was immunoSEQ multiplex PCR, and TCRdb's table has in-frame clones only and misses some. D and trimming were read from the DNA, whereas the V and J calls and clone size are those reported in that table. The sample has under 450,000 clones; roughly 77% are singletons. These data are taken from a study of blood T cell repertoires in COVID-19. The overall study: Some COVID-19 samples were acute and others convalescent; all came from the United States, Italy and Spain. PBMCs, B-cell-depleted T cells, or T cells provided the cDNA or gDNA that made up the material.

The V end was cut by 3 bases, the J end by 4 bases, with 6 bases between. Germline-derived CDR1 and CDR2 are SNHLY and FYNNEI. This CDR3 spans 12 amino acids. This clonotype originated in a human donor with acute or convalescent COVID-19. The donor label of this sample is uncertain. The sample comprised peripheral blood. The chain joins TRBV2 to TRBJ1-2; the D gene is possibly TRBD1 (6 bases). CDR3 coding DNA: TGTGCCAGCAGTGACAGGGGCTATGGCTACACCTTC. Translation: CASSDRGYGYTF.